This entry concerns a single T cell receptor beta chain. Its antigen is not identified. Every isolated RNA sample was fully reverse transcribed, so sequencing captured expressed TCRB transcripts. Produced via immunoSEQ multiplex PCR; TCRdb's table is partial and in-frame only. The data hold around 430,000 clones, with approximately 31% observed a single time. These data are taken from a study of beta chain features in type 1 diabetes. Sorted cells reached over 95% purity in every population. CDR1 ENHRY and CDR2 SYGVKD come from the germline V gene. The CDR3 runs to 16 residues. The ends lost 1 base at V and 2 bases at J; junction bases unmatched: 3. Overall study findings and caveats: Since sequencing was performed on cDNA, cells with high TCR expression could be over-represented. Individuals with type 1 diabetes displayed fewer insertions and more deletions at VDJ junctions.

What was sequenced was naive CD4+ T cells from blood. This TCR was recovered from a man between 18 and 35 years old in good health. The chain uses TRBV10-3 and TRBJ2-1, with 9 bases that match TRBD2. Here the CDR3 reads CAISELTSGPYNEQFF. The DNA of the CDR3 is TGTGCCATCAGTGAGTTGACTAGCGGCCCCTACAATGAGCAGTTCTTC.